Each of the 4 T cell receptor beta chains below was sequenced from the same sample in a study of cytomegalovirus exposure and HLA in healthy donors. Repertoires were generated with immunoSEQ multiplex PCR, while TCRdb's copy carries only in-frame clones and drops some. The sample records approximately 150,000 clones, around 81% being singletons. Sequencing was carried out using PBMCs. These receptor sequences come from a man aged 25-40 years in good health and CMV-seropositive.

This clone was found once. J is TRBJ2-7 and V is TRBV19; TRBD1 aligns across 9 bases. The germline V gene encodes CDR1 LNHDA and CDR2 SQIVND (reference sequence). The V and J ends lost 3 bases and 6 bases, in that order; junction bases with no gene match: 3. The CDR3 is 13 amino acids. Here the CDR3 reads CASSIGTGSEQYF. For the CDR3, the DNA is TGTGCCAGTAGTATTGGGACAGGGAGCGAGCAGTACTTC. The full variable domain, its missing parts supplied by reference TRBV19 and TRBJ2-7, is DGGITQSPKYLFRKEGQNVTLSCEQNLNHDAMYWYRQDPGQGLRLIYYSQIVNDFQKGDIAEGYSVSREKKESFPLTVTSAQKNPTAFYLCASSIGTGSEQYFGPGTRLTVT.

CDR3 nucleotides: TGTGCCAGCAGCGCTGACAGGGGGACCTACGAGCAGTACTTC. Its translation: CASSADRGTYEQYF. This chain uses TRBV11-3 with TRBJ2-7; TRBD1 agrees at 9 bases. The V and J ends lost 5 bases and 2 bases, in that order; junction bases with no gene match: 4. This CDR3 has 14 residues. CDR1 SGHNT and CDR2 YENEEA come from the germline V gene.

This clone was seen just once. V usage is TRBV2 and J usage is TRBJ2-7; a weak D match, TRBD1 (6 bases). CDR3 size: 12 residues. CDR1 and CDR2 (germline): SNHLY, FYNNEI. V lost 7 bases and J 5 bases, leaving 12 bases between the germline ends. The CDR3 reads CASTGGVNEQYF. In nucleotides, the CDR3 is TGTGCCAGCACTGGGGGCGTGAACGAGCAGTACTTC.

The CDR3 loop reads CASSQVSSAGYGYTF. The CDR3 DNA reads as TGCGCCAGCAGCCAGGTTTCTTCGGCAGGGTATGGCTACACCTTC. V usage is TRBV4-3 and J usage is TRBJ1-2; TRBD1 is a possible D gene (5 bases). The CDR3 consists of 15 residues. Germline loops: CDR1 LGHNA, CDR2 YSLEER. The germline V and J ends were trimmed by 3 bases and 5 bases, with 16 bases remaining between them.